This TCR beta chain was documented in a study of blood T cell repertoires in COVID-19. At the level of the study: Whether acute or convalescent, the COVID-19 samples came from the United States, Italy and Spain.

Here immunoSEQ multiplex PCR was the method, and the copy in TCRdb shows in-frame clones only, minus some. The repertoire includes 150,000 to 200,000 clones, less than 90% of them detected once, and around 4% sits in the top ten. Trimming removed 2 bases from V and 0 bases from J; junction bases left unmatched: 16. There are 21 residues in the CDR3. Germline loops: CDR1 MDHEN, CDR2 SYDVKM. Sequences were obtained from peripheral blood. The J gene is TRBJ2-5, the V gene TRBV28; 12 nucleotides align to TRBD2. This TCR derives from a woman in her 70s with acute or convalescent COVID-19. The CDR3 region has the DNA TGTGCCAGCAGTTTACCGGGGAAAGGGCTAGCGGGAGGGCCTTACCAAGAGACCCAGTACTTC. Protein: CASSLPGKGLAGGPYQETQYF.